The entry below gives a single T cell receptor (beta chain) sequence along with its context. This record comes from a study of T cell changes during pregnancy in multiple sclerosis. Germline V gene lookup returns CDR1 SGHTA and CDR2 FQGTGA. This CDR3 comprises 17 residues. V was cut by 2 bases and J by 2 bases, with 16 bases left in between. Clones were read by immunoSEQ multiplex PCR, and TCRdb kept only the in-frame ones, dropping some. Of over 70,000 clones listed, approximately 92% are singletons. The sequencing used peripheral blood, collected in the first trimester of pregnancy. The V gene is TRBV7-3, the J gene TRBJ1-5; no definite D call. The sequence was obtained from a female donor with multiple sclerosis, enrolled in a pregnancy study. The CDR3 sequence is CASSLFRTKGGNQPQHF. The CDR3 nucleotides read TGTGCCAGCAGCTTATTCAGGACTAAGGGCGGCAATCAGCCCCAGCATTTT. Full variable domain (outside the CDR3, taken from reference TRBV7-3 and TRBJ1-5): GAGVSQTPSNKVTEKGKYVELRCDPISGHTALYWYRQSLGQGPEFLIYFQGTGAADDSGLPNDRFFAVRPEGSVSTLKIQRTERGDSAVYLCASSLFRTKGGNQPQHFGDGTRLSIL.